The present T cell receptor beta chain was sequenced within a study of blood T cell repertoires in COVID-19. Overall study: Acute and convalescent COVID-19 samples came from the United States, Italy and Spain. T cells, B-cell-depleted T cells, or PBMCs provided the cDNA or gDNA that served as material.

Germline V CDR1 and CDR2: SGHRS, YFSETQ. The CDR3 covers 15 residues. V gave up 3 bases and J gave up 2 bases; unmatched junction bases: 7. In the authors' methods: Nucleated cell counts were estimated from reference gene primer amplification. Generated by immunoSEQ multiplex PCR, the TCRdb table keeps only in-frame clones and is missing some. The D gene and trimming were derived from the DNA, and the V and J assignments and clone size from that table. The sample shows about 72,000 clones, 82% of them seen only once. The V and J genes are TRBV5-1 and TRBJ2-7; 8 bases fit TRBD1. The sequenced sample was peripheral blood. This clonotype was sampled from a human donor in a cohort sampled during active COVID-19. The CDR3 spells CASSSTGVGAYEQYF. As DNA, the CDR3 is TGCGCCAGCAGCTCGACAGGGGTAGGGGCCTACGAGCAGTACTTC.